This passage covers 9 T cell receptor beta chains from one sample sequenced in a study of shared clonotypes between healthy human individuals. The protocol was immunoSEQ multiplex PCR, while the TCRdb copy is restricted to in-frame clones and leaves out a portion. The data show some 1 million clones, about 70% seen once. Sequenced: memory CD4+ T cells sorted from blood. The subset denotes: CD45RA-negative fraction. These receptors were collected from a young man in good health.

The chain links TRBV2 to TRBJ2-7; 9 bases map to TRBD1. The J segment lost 2 bases and the V segment lost 9 bases, leaving 5 bases of the junction unmatched. CDR1 is SNHLY, CDR2 FYNNEI, per germline. The CDR3 extends over 13 amino acids. CDR3 residues: CARRGQGTYEQYF. The CDR3 DNA follows: TGTGCCAGAAGGGGACAGGGAACCTACGAGCAGTACTTC.

This clone has only a few counts. The CDR3 sequence: CASSPGTRTLGELFF. In DNA form, the CDR3 reads TGTGCCAGCAGCCCCGGGACTAGGACGCTCGGGGAGCTGTTTTTT. J is TRBJ2-2 and V is TRBV7-2; 8 bases agree with TRBD2. Unmatched junction bases numbered 9, after V lost 5 bases and J lost 7 bases. Germline loops: CDR1 SGHTA, CDR2 FQGNSA. The CDR3 extends over 15 amino acids.

This clone has more than one count but fewer than ten. This chain uses TRBV18 with TRBJ1-5; 7 bases are a match to TRBD1. CDR1 and CDR2 (germline): KGHSH, LQKENI. The V and J ends lost 3 bases and 6 bases, in that order; junction bases with no gene match: 8. CDR3 size: 15 residues. CDR3 amino acids: CASSPAAGGTQPQHF. The CDR3 region has the DNA TGTGCCAGCTCACCGGCCGCAGGGGGAACTCAGCCCCAGCATTTT. The full variable domain, in which reference TRBV18 and TRBJ1-5 provide the parts outside the CDR3, is NAGVMQNPRHLVRRRGQEARLRCSPMKGHSHVYWYRQLPEEGLKFMVYLQKENIIDESGMPKERFSAEFPKEGPSILRIQQVVRGDSAAYFCASSPAAGGTQPQHFGDGTRLSIL.

The rearrangement links TRBV10-3 to TRBJ2-7, with a tentative D call TRBD1 (5 bases). Trimming took 5 bases from V and 1 from J, leaving 6 bases between them. CDR1 is ENHRY, CDR2 SYGVKD, per germline. This CDR3 has 12 amino acids. The CDR3, as DNA: TGTGCCATCAGTCGACAGTCCTACGAGCAGTACTTC. It yields the protein CAISRQSYEQYF.

The chain's CDR3 is CASSDAPGQGHPDTQYF. The CDR3 DNA sequence: TGCGCCAGCAGTGATGCTCCGGGACAGGGGCACCCAGATACGCAGTATTTT. The V gene is TRBV10-1, the J gene TRBJ2-3; 10 nucleotides match TRBD1. Germline V gene lookup returns CDR1 WNHNN and CDR2 SYGVQD (reference sequence). This CDR3 comprises 17 residues. V shed 3 bases and J 4 bases; nucleotides not matched to a gene: 10.

This rearrangement joins TRBV11-2 to TRBJ1-1, with TRBD1 as a possible D gene (6 bases). Looked up from germline, CDR1 is SGHAT and CDR2 is FQNNGV. The CDR3 loop spans 15 amino acids. Trimming pared 3 bases from V and 4 bases from J, leaving 15 bases between. CDR3: CASSFLTGRGTEAFF. The CDR3 DNA follows: TGTGCCAGCAGCTTTCTTACAGGGAGGGGCACTGAAGCTTTCTTT.

V and J are TRBV30 and TRBJ2-5; the match to TRBD2 covers 9 bases. CDR3 size: 15 residues. The V segment lost 1 base and the J segment 2 bases; nucleotides outside the gene matches: 5. CDR1 GTSNPN and CDR2 SVGIG come from the germline V gene (reference sequence). The CDR3 loop is CAWSEPGLAQETQYF. Written as DNA, the CDR3 is TGTGCCTGGAGTGAGCCGGGACTAGCTCAAGAGACCCAGTACTTC.

V usage is TRBV9 and J usage is TRBJ1-2; 9 bases line up with TRBD1. The CDR3 totals 15 residues. Per germline, CDR1 SGDLS and CDR2 YYNGEE. The junction had 7 bases not matched to a gene; V was cut back by 3 bases and J by 4 bases. The CDR3 DNA reads as TGTGCCAGCAGCGGGGACAGGGTTGTGCTCTATGGCTACACCTTC. This codes for CASSGDRVVLYGYTF. Based on the CDR3 plus reference TRBV9 and TRBJ1-2, the full variable domain is DSGVTQTPKHLITATGQRVTLRCSPRSGDLSVYWYQQSLDQGLQFLIQYYNGEERAKGNILERFSAQQFPDLHSELNLSSLELGDSALYFCASSGDRVVLYGYTFGSGTRLTVV.

The gene calls are TRBV9 and TRBJ2-6; D remains unclear. Germline loops: CDR1 SGDLS, CDR2 YYNGEE. The V and J ends lost 0 bases and 0 bases respectively, with 4 bases between them. CDR3 length: 15 amino acids. The CDR3 bases are TGTGCCAGCAGCGTAGGGGACTCTGGGGCCAACGTCCTGACTTTC. This encodes CASSVGDSGANVLTF.